This T cell receptor (beta chain) is drawn from a study of shared clonotypes between healthy human individuals. Losses at the gene ends were 2 bases for V and 3 bases for J; bases not matched to a gene: 0. The germline CDR1 and CDR2 sequences are SGHRS and YFSETQ. CDR3 length equals 13 residues. Whole-study results and caveats: Of the naive CD4 clonotypes, around 5.2% were shared across several donors.

TCRdb's table, derived via immunoSEQ multiplex PCR, lists solely in-frame clones and lacks some. The table has 1.6 million or so clones, approximately 98.5% seen once. Notes on this clone: Its antigen remains unidentified. Other DNA sequences in this sample translate to the same CDR3.

This receptor was taken from a man younger than 40 in good health. The specimen sequenced was naive CD4+ T cells sorted from blood. Documented subset: CD45RA+ positively selected. The chain links TRBV5-1 to TRBJ2-3; the match to TRBD2 covers 7 bases. In DNA form, the CDR3 reads TGCGCCAGCAGCTTAGCGGGAACAGATACGCAGTATTTT. As protein: CASSLAGTDTQYF.